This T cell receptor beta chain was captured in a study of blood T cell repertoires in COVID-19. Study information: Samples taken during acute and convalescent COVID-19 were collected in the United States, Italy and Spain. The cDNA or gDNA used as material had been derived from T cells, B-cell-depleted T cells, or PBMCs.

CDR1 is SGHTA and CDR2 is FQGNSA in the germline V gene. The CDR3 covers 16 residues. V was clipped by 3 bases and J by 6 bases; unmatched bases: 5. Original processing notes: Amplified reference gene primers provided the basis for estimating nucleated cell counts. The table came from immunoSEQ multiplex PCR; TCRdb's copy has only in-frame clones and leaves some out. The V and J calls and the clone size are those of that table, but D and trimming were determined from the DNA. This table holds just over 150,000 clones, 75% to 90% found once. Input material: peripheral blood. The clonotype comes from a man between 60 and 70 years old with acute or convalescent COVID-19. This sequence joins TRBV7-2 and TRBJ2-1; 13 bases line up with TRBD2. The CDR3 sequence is CASSFLLAGGRNEQFF. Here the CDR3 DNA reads TGTGCCAGCAGCTTCTTACTAGCGGGGGGGCGCAATGAGCAGTTCTTC.